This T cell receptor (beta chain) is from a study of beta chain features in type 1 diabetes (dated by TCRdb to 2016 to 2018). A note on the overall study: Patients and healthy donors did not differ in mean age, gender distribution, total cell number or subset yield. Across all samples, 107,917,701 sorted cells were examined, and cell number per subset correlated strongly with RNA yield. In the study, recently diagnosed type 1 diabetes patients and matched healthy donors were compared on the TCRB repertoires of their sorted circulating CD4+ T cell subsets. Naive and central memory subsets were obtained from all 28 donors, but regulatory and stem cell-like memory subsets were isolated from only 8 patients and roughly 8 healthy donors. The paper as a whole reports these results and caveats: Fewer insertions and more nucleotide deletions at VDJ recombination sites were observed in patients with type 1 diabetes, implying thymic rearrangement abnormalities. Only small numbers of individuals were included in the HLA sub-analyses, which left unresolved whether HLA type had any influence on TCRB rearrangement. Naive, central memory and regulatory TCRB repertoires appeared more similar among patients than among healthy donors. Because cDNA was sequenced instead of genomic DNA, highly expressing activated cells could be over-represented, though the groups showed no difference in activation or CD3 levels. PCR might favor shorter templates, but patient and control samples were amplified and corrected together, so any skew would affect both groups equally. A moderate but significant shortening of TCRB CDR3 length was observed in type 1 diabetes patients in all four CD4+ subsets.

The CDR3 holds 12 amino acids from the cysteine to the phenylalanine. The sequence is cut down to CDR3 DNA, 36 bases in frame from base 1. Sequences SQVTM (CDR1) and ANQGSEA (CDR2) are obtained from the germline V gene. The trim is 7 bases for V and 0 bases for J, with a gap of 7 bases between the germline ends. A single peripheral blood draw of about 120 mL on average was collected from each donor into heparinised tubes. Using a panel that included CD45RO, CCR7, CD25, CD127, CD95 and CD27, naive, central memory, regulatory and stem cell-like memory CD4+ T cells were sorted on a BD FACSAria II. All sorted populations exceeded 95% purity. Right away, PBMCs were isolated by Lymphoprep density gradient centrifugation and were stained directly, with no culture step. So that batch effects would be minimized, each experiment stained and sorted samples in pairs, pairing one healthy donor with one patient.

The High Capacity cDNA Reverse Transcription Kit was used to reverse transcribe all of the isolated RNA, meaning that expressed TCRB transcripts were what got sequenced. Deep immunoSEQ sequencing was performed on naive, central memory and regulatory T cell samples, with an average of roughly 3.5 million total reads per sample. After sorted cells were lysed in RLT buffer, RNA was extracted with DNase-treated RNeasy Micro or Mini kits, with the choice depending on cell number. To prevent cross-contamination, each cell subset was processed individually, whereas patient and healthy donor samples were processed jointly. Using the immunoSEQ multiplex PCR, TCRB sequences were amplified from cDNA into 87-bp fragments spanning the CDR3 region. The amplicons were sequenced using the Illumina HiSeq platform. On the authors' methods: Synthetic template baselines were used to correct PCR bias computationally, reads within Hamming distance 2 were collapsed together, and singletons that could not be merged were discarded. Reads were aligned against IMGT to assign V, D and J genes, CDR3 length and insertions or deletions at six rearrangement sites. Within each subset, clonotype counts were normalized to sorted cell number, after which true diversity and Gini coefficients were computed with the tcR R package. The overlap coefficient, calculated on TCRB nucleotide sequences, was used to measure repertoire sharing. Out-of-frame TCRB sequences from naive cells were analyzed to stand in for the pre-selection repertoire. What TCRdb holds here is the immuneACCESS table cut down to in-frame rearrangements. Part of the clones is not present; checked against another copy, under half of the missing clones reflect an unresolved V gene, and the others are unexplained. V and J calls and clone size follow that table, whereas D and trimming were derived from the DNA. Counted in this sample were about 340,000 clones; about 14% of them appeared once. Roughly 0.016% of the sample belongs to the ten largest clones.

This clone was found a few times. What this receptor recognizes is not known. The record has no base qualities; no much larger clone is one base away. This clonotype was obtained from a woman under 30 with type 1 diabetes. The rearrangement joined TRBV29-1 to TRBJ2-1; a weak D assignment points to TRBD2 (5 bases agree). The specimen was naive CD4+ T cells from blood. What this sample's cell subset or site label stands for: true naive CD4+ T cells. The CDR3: CSARDSYNEQFF. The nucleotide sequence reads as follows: TGCAGCGCCCGGGACTCCTACAATGAGCAGTTCTTC.